This entry lists 21 T cell receptor beta chains sequenced from one sample in a study of molecular identifiers for immune sequencing clone quantification. MiXCR, applied by TCRdb to the PCR reads, yields one record per CDR3 protein. The data show some 650,000 distinct CDR3 sequences, just under 20% seen once. The sample consisted of naive CD8+ T cells from blood, with Jurkat cell RNA spiked in. The subset denotes: FACS-sorted CD8+CD4-CCR7+CD45RA+ naive T cells. The receptors come from a human donor in good health. Some libraries in this study had Jurkat cell RNA spiked in.

The table lists this clonotype with many counts. This CDR3 reads CASSPGLADSYEQYF. DNA of the CDR3: TGCGCCAGCAGTCCGGGACTAGCGGACTCCTACGAGCAGTACTTC. The chain combines TRBV4-3 with TRBJ2-7, with 11 bases aligning to TRBD2. CDR1 is LGHNA, CDR2 YSLEER, per germline. V shed 6 bases, J shed 0 bases, and the junction held 4 bases outside the gene matches. This CDR3 has 15 amino acids.

This clonotype has a count of ten or more. The gene calls are TRBV11-2 and TRBJ2-5; D is perhaps TRBD2 (5 bases). Trimming pared 4 bases from V and 5 bases from J, leaving 8 bases between. Germline CDR1 reads SGHAT; CDR2 reads FQNNGV. The CDR3 loop spans 12 amino acids. The CDR3 nucleotides read TGTGCCAGCAGCTCGGGGAGCGAGACCCAGTACTTC. Protein product: CASSSGSETQYF.

This clonotype has a handful of counts. The genes are TRBV6-2 or TRBV6-3 and TRBJ1-2; unclear D gene. The CDR3 covers 13 residues. Trimming left V 6 bases short and J 3 bases short, with 11 bases between. Germline-derived CDR1 and CDR2 are MNHEY and SVGEGT. The DNA for the CDR3 is TGTGCCAGCAGGACAAGGGCGCACTATGGCTACACCTTC. Translation: CASRTRAHYGYTF.

With respect to this clonotype: An end of the junction differs from the germline gene, which may be a read error. The V and J genes are TRBV20-1 and TRBJ2-7; D might be TRBD2 (7 bases). This CDR3 has 13 residues. Germline loops: CDR1 DFQATT, CDR2 SNEGSKA (reference sequence). The CDR3 here is CGARKGGGYEQYF. CDR3 DNA sequence: TGCGGTGCTAGGAAAGGGGGGGGTTACGAGCAGTACTTC.

At least ten counts were recorded for this clonotype. CDR3 amino acids: CASSVDSRSGANVLTF. DNA of the CDR3: TGTGCCAGCAGCGTGGACAGTCGCTCTGGGGCCAACGTCCTGACTTTC. The chain links TRBV5-4 to TRBJ2-6; a possible D gene is TRBD1 (6 bases). Trimming shortened V by 4 bases and J by 0 bases, and 11 bases separated the two germline ends. Looked up from germline, CDR1 is SGHNT and CDR2 is YYREEE (reference sequence). The CDR3 length is 16 residues.

This clonotype occurred many times. V gene TRBV10-2 combines with J gene TRBJ1-1; D remains unclear. Germline V gene lookup returns CDR1 WSHSY and CDR2 SAAADI. There are 15 residues in the CDR3. The V and J ends lost 2 bases and 3 bases respectively, with 13 bases between them. The CDR3, as DNA: TGCGCCAGCAGTGAGGCCCAGACACCCTACACTGAAGCTTTCTTT. It is translated as CASSEAQTPYTEAFF.

CDR3 loop: CASSYSDRVSGANVLTF. CDR3 bases: TGTGCCAGCAGTTACTCGGACAGGGTCTCTGGGGCCAACGTCCTGACTTTC. This chain links TRBV6-5 with TRBJ2-6; 8 nucleotides align to TRBD1. The ends lost 0 bases at V and 0 bases at J; junction bases unmatched: 1. This CDR3 has 17 residues. Germline V lookup: CDR1 MNHEY, CDR2 SVGAGI.

V is TRBV5-4 and J is TRBJ2-2, with D possibly TRBD2 on 6 matching bases. The CDR3 covers 13 residues. Germline CDR1 is SGHNT and CDR2 is YYREEE (reference sequence). Trimming pared 5 bases from V and 3 bases from J, leaving 8 bases between. The CDR3, as DNA: TGTGCCAGCAGTTGGGGGGACACCGGGGAGCTGTTTTTT. This codes for CASSWGDTGELFF. Variable domain in full (rest from reference TRBV5-4 and TRBJ2-2): ETGVTQSPTHLIKTRGQQVTLRCSSQSGHNTVSWYQQALGQGPQFIFQYYREEENGRGNFPPRFSGLQFPNYSSELNVNALELDDSALYLCASSWGDTGELFFGEGSRLTVL.

This clonotype was observed a handful of times. J is TRBJ2-1 and V is TRBV30; tentative D call: TRBD1 (5 bases). Germline V lookup: CDR1 GTSNPN, CDR2 SVGIG (reference sequence). V lost 1 base to trimming and J lost 7 bases, with 8 bases between them. This CDR3 has 12 residues. CDR3 in DNA: TGTGCCTGGAGTGGTCAGGGAAATGAGCAGTTCTTC. Translation: CAWSGQGNEQFF.

This clonotype was picked up many times. CDR3 in amino acids: CASSPSSFSIADTQYF. DNA for the CDR3: TGTGCCAGCAGCCCGTCCTCTTTCAGCATTGCAGATACGCAGTATTTT. V and J are TRBV5-4 and TRBJ2-3; D remains unclear. This CDR3 contains 16 residues. Germline-derived CDR1 and CDR2 are SGHNT and YYREEE (reference sequence). V gave up 4 bases and J gave up 4 bases, with 19 bases separating them.

Remarks on this clonotype: This may be a read error, as it is one base from a much larger clone. V gene TRBV20-1 combines with J gene TRBJ2-1; D possibly corresponds to TRBD1 (5 bases). The CDR3 has 13 amino acids. The germline V gene encodes CDR1 DFQATT and CDR2 SNEGSKA (reference sequence). Here the CDR3 DNA reads TGCAGTGCTCACCAGGGAACCTACGATGAGCAGTTCTTC. Translated: CSAHQGTYDEQFF.

This clonotype turned up a few times. The chain links TRBV7-9 to TRBJ2-4, with D unresolved. V was trimmed by 5 bases and J by 3 bases, leaving 14 bases between them. Germline V CDR1 and CDR2: SEHNR, FQNEAQ (reference sequence). CDR3 size: 15 residues. CDR3 DNA sequence: TGTGCCAGCAGCCTACCGTGGGGTGGCAAAAACATTCAGTACTTC. This translates into CASSLPWGGKNIQYF.

This clonotype appeared many times. CDR3 bases: TGTGCCAGCATCCCAACAGGGGGCACTGAAGCTTTCTTT. It translates to CASIPTGGTEAFF. The V and J genes are TRBV6-1 and TRBJ1-1, with 8 bases aligning to TRBD1. The CDR3 loop spans 13 amino acids. V gave up 7 bases and J gave up 4 bases; unmatched junction bases: 5. Germline V gene sequence: CDR1 MNHNS, CDR2 SASEGT.

This clonotype was seen repeatedly, ten times or more. The V gene is TRBV5-8, the J gene TRBJ1-1; D gene unclear. Looked up from germline, CDR1 is SGHTS and CDR2 is YDEGEE. V lost 4 bases and J lost 5, with 12 bases in between. CDR3 length: 13 residues. The CDR3 is CASSTGPATEAFF. DNA of the CDR3: TGTGCCAGCAGCACCGGGCCAGCGACTGAAGCTTTCTTT.

This clonotype occurred many times. The V gene is TRBV9, the J gene TRBJ2-3, with D possibly TRBD1 on 6 matching bases. CDR3 length equals 15 residues. Trimming pared 0 bases from V and 1 base from J, leaving 9 bases between. Germline assignment: CDR1 SGDLS and CDR2 YYNGEE. CDR3 amino acids: CASSVGGGGTDTQYF. The CDR3 DNA sequence: TGTGCCAGCAGCGTAGGAGGGGGTGGCACAGATACGCAGTATTTT.

The sample holds many counts of this clonotype. The V gene is TRBV27, the J gene TRBJ2-7; D remains ambiguous. From germline, CDR1 is MNHEY and CDR2 SMNVEV (reference sequence). V was clipped by 6 bases and J by 2 bases, with 11 bases between them. This CDR3 is built from 13 residues. The CDR3 spells CASSLRRTYEQYF. In DNA, the CDR3 is TGTGCCAGCAGCCTAAGAAGAACCTACGAGCAGTACTTC.

This clonotype was detected many times. The rearrangement uses TRBV7-9 and TRBJ2-7, with 7 bases aligning to TRBD1. The CDR3 runs to 15 residues. V was pared by 5 bases and J by 4 bases, with 11 bases of the junction left unmatched. Germline V gene data show CDR1 as SEHNR and CDR2 as FQNEAQ (reference sequence). CDR3 residues: CASSTRDRVVYEQYF. The CDR3 region has the DNA TGTGCCAGCAGCACCAGAGACAGGGTCGTATACGAGCAGTACTTC.

This clonotype was picked up a small number of times. The V and J genes are TRBV7-9 and TRBJ1-1, with D unresolved. The germline gives CDR1 SEHNR, CDR2 FQNEAQ (reference sequence). CDR3 length: 12 amino acids. V lost 8 bases and J 1 base, leaving 8 bases between the germline ends. The CDR3 loop reads CASDPPNTEAFF. CDR3 DNA sequence: TGTGCCAGCGATCCCCCGAACACTGAAGCTTTCTTT.

This clonotype was seen many times. The rearrangement links TRBV6-1 to TRBJ1-2; D gene uncertain. The CDR3 covers 15 residues. Trimming stripped 2 bases from V and 1 base from J, with 11 bases between. CDR1 is MNHNS and CDR2 is SASEGT in the germline V gene. The CDR3 bases are TGTGCCAGCAGTGAATTTACATCGGATAACTATGGCTACACCTTC. Residues: CASSEFTSDNYGYTF.

This clonotype was observed many times. The V and J genes are TRBV13 and TRBJ2-3; TRBD2 matches 7 bases. This CDR3 contains 15 residues. With 3 bases clipped from V and 2 bases from J, the junction kept 5 bases outside the gene matches. The germline V gene has CDR1 PRHDT and CDR2 FYEKMQ (reference sequence). The CDR3 DNA reads TGTGCCAGCAGCTTTACGGGGGGACTCACAGATACGCAGTATTTT. Its protein product is CASSFTGGLTDTQYF.

This clonotype was observed many times. The chain carries TRBV12-3 or TRBV12-4 and TRBJ2-5; 8 bases are shared with TRBD1. The junction had 5 bases not matched to a gene; V was cut back by 6 bases and J by 5 bases. This CDR3 has 13 residues. CDR3 in amino acids: CASRTGAGETQYF. CDR3 coding DNA: TGTGCCAGCAGGACAGGGGCAGGGGAGACCCAGTACTTC.